This T cell receptor beta chain was retrieved from a study of OX40 agonist ivuxolimab in advanced cancers. About the research overall: The study enrolled dose-escalation patients with hepatocellular carcinoma, melanoma, renal cell or head and neck cancer. Notes on the study in general: Low normalized T-cell clonal expansion was additionally recorded for some nonresponders. With doses of 0.1-3.0 mg/kg, partial responders showed among the lowest clonal expansion.

In the case of this clone: Its antigen is not known.

Sequencing used immunoSEQ multiplex PCR; TCRdb keeps in-frame clones, though not all of them. The data hold roughly 80,000 clones, with 86% observed a single time. The germline V gene has CDR1 MNHNS and CDR2 SASEGT. The CDR3 sequence is 14 residues long. The V end lost 9 bases, the J end lost 3 bases, and 14 bases lay between the germline ends. This receptor was taken from an adult with an advanced solid tumor such as melanoma, head and neck, liver or kidney cancer. The rearrangement uses TRBV6-1 and TRBJ2-2; D may be TRBD2 (5 bases). The specimen comprised CD4+ or CD8+ T cells sorted from blood, sampled in a trial of the OX40 agonist ivuxolimab. CDR3 in amino acids: CASSVVRHTGELFF. The CDR3 coding sequence is TGTGCCAGTAGCGTTGTTCGACACACCGGGGAGCTGTTTTTT.